This T cell receptor (beta chain) was recovered during a study of CD8+ T cells in alopecia areata (dated by TCRdb to 2017 to 2018). With regard to the full study: The treated patients took part in an open-label pilot trial in which moderate-to-severe alopecia areata was treated with oral tofacitinib at 5 to 10 mg twice daily. Tofacitinib was administered for 6 to 18 months, and 6 months of follow-up off drug were then conducted to assess delayed response and recurrence. The SALT score, which quantifies the percentage of affected scalp surface area, was used to measure disease severity in treated patients. The study used high-throughput TCRbeta sequencing to examine T cell clonal expansion in alopecia areata, in both the C3H/HeJ mouse model and human patients. On the human side, TCRbeta sequencing was run on scalp tissue and on sorted CD4+ and CD8+ peripheral blood T cells from healthy controls and from alopecia areata patients with either patchy or totalis/universalis disease. Tofacitinib-treated patients had biopsies at baseline and at 4 and 24 weeks of treatment, with a later scalp biopsy in several patients. Clonality in the scalp was compared among normal scalp (n=4), patchy alopecia areata scalp (n=8), and alopecia totalis/universalis scalp (n=8). RNA was extracted with the PAXgene miRNA kit for fixed scalp, the miRNeasy kit for PBMCs, and the RNeasy kit for mouse skin. TCRbeta CDR3 regions were amplified by immunoSEQ multiplex PCR with 35 Vbeta forward and 13 Jbeta reverse primers. Summary of the overall study and its limitations: Compared with mice, TCR sequences shared between patients were less clear, possibly partly because of HLA diversity across the patient population. Because the treated cohort was small and had just a single nonresponder, larger studies are needed to establish links between baseline CD8+ expansion and response. During tofacitinib treatment, many expanded lesional clones stuck around in both scalp and blood, and this persistence may partly explain why relapse happens after treatment is stopped. Compared with normal scalp, lesional scalp had higher clonality and more expanded CD8+ clones, particularly in alopecia totalis/universalis, a pattern that suggests antigenic drive. Scalp TCR repertoire analysis is complicated because resident alphabeta T cells in normal human skin are also sequenced, whereas mouse skin is dominated by gammadelta T cells. Scalp clonality and the number of expanded CD8+ clones among the top 100 scalp clones were significantly decreased by tofacitinib.

Turning to this clone: Its antigen specificity is not known. The sample holds no much larger clone one base away, and base qualities are not on file.

The V end loses 6 bases and the J end loses 3 bases, and a stretch of 9 bases separates them. The germline V gene yields KGHSH for CDR1 and LQKENI for CDR2. The CDR3 runs 13 amino acids, cysteine and phenylalanine included. The read is trimmed to its CDR3 DNA, 39 bases read in frame from base 1. The library was produced with the immunoSEQ multiplex PCR assay. RNA was extracted from all samples and reverse transcribed into cDNA as template for TCR sequencing. First-strand cDNA was synthesized using SuperScript III with a 2:1 mix of oligo-dT and random hexamers. A synthetic immune receptor repertoire was used to assess amplification bias, and residual bias was removed computationally. In the paper's pipeline: Raw reads were preprocessed to remove errors, and CDR3 was defined according to IMGT conventions as the region from the conserved cysteine to phenylalanine. Clonality was computed by normalizing Shannon entropy by log2 of the number of productive unique TCRs and subtracting the result from 1. CD4 or CD8 identity of scalp clones was inferred by cross-referencing scalp TCRbeta sequences with sorted blood CD4 and CD8 repertoires. TCRdb retrieved this table from immuneACCESS and kept in-frame rearrangements only. Not all clones are present; in checked studies, unresolved V genes account for under half, and no reason is known for the remainder. V and J calls and clone size are given by that table; D and trimming were obtained from the DNA. The table for this sample lists 150,000 to 250,000 clones; 58% of them were counted only once. Of the sample, roughly 5.8% falls within the top ten clones.

The time point label here, explained by the study, means: about 5 months on oral tofacitinib. The sample's treatment or condition label, in plain terms: oral pan-JAK inhibitor, 5-10 mg twice daily. From alopecia areata patients, peripheral blood was collected along with lesional scalp punch biopsies. After PBMCs were isolated by density centrifugation and stained for CD3, CD4 and CD8, a FACSAria was used to sort CD4+ and CD8+ T cells. The sequence links TRBV18 to TRBJ1-3; the D gene identity is not certain. The sample was CD4+ T cells sorted from blood, taken at week 24, from a patient treated with tofacitinib. This receptor was identified in a human donor with alopecia areata. The nucleotide sequence reads as follows: TGTGCCAGCTCTTTAGACGATGGAAACACCATATATTTT. Its coded protein is CASSLDDGNTIYF.